Below are 32 T cell receptor beta chains sequenced from a single sample in a study of shared clonotypes between healthy human individuals. TCRdb's copy holds only in-frame clones and misses some; the assay was immunoSEQ multiplex PCR. The table includes about 450,000 clones, roughly 77% detected once. The sequenced sample consisted of PBMCs. Every receptor here comes from a woman between 40 and 50 years old in good health. Some clones in this sample may be carry-over from other donors' samples.

The chain has TRBV7-2 and TRBJ1-4; D is unresolved. The CDR3 is 14 residues long. The V end was cut by 5 bases, the J end by 7 bases, with 14 bases between. Germline CDR1 and CDR2: SGHTA and FQGNSA. The CDR3, as DNA: TGTGCCAGCAGCCTGCTAGGGCTTGGTGAAAAACTGTTTTTT. As protein: CASSLLGLGEKLFF.

Here the CDR3 reads CASSIHHRADGYTF. CDR3 DNA: TGTGCCAGCAGCATACACCACAGGGCTGATGGCTACACCTTC. The rearrangement joins TRBV21-1 to TRBJ1-2; TRBD1, the table's D call, was not compared with the DNA. TRBV21-1 is termed a pseudogene. This CDR3 has 14 amino acids.

The chain employs TRBV14 and TRBJ2-7; D is undetermined. From germline, CDR1 is SGHDN and CDR2 FVKESK. V lost 1 base and J lost 3, with 10 bases in between. This CDR3 region has 14 residues. The CDR3 nucleotides are TGTGCCAGCAGCCAAGGTCACGGCTACTACGAGCAGTACTTC. Translation gives CASSQGHGYYEQYF.

CDR3 protein: CASSQHNRGLYGNTIYF. Here the CDR3 DNA reads TGCGCCAGCAGCCAACACAACAGGGGTCTATATGGAAACACCATATATTTT. The genes are TRBV4-3 and TRBJ1-3; 7 positions agree with TRBD1. J lost 3 bases, V lost 2 bases, and 10 bases had no gene match. Germline values: CDR1 LGHNA, CDR2 YSLEER. The CDR3 runs 17 residues.

The chain is built from TRBV2 and TRBJ2-1; 9 bases agree with TRBD2. The CDR3 is 18 residues long. Germline values: CDR1 SNHLY, CDR2 FYNNEI. V dropped 4 bases and J dropped 6; count of bases not matched to a gene: 16. DNA for the CDR3: TGTGCCAGCAGTGGGCCTAGGGCCGGGACTAGCAGGGGCAATGAGCAGTTCTTC. Translated: CASSGPRAGTSRGNEQFF. The full variable domain, its missing parts supplied by reference TRBV2 and TRBJ2-1, is EPEVTQTPSHQVTQMGQEVILRCVPISNHLYFYWYRQILGQKVEFLVSFYNNEISEKSEIFDDQFSVERPDGSNFTLKIRSTKLEDSAMYFCASSGPRAGTSRGNEQFFGPGTRLTVL.

The V call is TRBV29-1, the J call TRBJ2-1; 8 positions match TRBD1. This CDR3 has 13 amino acids. V shed 8 bases, J shed 2 bases, and the junction held 5 bases outside the gene matches. Germline loops: CDR1 SQVTM, CDR2 ANQGSEA. In DNA form, the CDR3 reads TGCAGCCAATACAGGGGGACCTACAATGAGCAGTTCTTC. It specifies CSQYRGTYNEQFF.

This clone is a singleton in its sample. The rearrangement uses TRBV11-3 and TRBJ2-7; possibly TRBD1 for D (7 bases). CDR1 and CDR2 (germline): SGHNT, YENEEA. The CDR3 runs 14 residues. V dropped 5 bases and J dropped 3 bases, with 14 bases sitting between them. CDR3 bases: TGTGCCAGCAGCCTCGGGACAGCGGGCTACGAGCAGTACTTC. Translation: CASSLGTAGYEQYF.

This clone has a handful of counts. The chain links TRBV27 to TRBJ1-5, with D perhaps TRBD1 (6 bases). Between the trimmed V and J ends, which lost 7 bases and 3 bases, there was a span of 31 bases. CDR3 length: 20 residues. Germline V gives CDR1 MNHEY, CDR2 SMNVEV (reference sequence). The CDR3 DNA follows: TGTGCCAGCACTATTCTGCGGGACACGGGCGGAGGGATAGTCAATCAGCCCCAGCATTTT. It is translated as CASTILRDTGGGIVNQPQHF.

The chain has TRBV29-1 and TRBJ1-2; D is perhaps TRBD1 (6 bases). The CDR3 has 15 residues. Germline CDR1 is SQVTM and CDR2 is ANQGSEA. V was trimmed by 4 bases and J by 8 bases, leaving 23 bases between them. The CDR3 spells CSVGGQGISMEGYTF. The CDR3 coding sequence is TGCAGCGTTGGGGGGCAGGGAATCTCTATGGAAGGCTACACCTTC.

This clone was recorded at least ten times. The chain links TRBV4-2 to TRBJ2-3; TRBD2 aligns across 9 bases. Germline CDR1 LGHNA, CDR2 YNFKEQ. This CDR3 comprises 17 residues. The V segment lost 4 bases and the J segment 3 bases; nucleotides outside the gene matches: 11. The CDR3 reads CASSPRAAGGGTDTQYF. Written as DNA, the CDR3 is TGTGCCAGCAGCCCCCGAGCCGCGGGAGGGGGAACAGATACGCAGTATTTT.

V and J are TRBV5-1 and TRBJ2-1; D unresolved. With 1 base removed from V and 3 bases from J, the gap between germline ends came to 17 bases. The CDR3 runs 17 residues. Germline V gene lookup returns CDR1 SGHRS and CDR2 YFSETQ. CDR3 in amino acids: CASSLPARVSSYNEQFF. CDR3 in DNA: TGCGCCAGCAGCTTGCCGGCTCGTGTTAGTAGCTACAATGAGCAGTTCTTC.

As regards this clone: A read error is possible here, since a much larger clone lies one base away. This specimen includes other DNA sequences encoding the same CDR3. CDR3 bases: TGTGCCAGCAGTGAAGTCTACGAGCAGTACTTC. Encoded protein: CASSEVYEQYF. This chain uses TRBV2 with TRBJ2-7; D not resolved. Germline V gene sequence: CDR1 SNHLY, CDR2 FYNNEI. Trimming removed 1 base at V and 3 bases at J, with 1 base between. The CDR3 spans 11 residues.

The chain combines TRBV6-1 with TRBJ2-5, with TRBD2 identical over 9 bases. The V gene end was trimmed by 7 bases and the J gene end by 4 bases; junction bases not matched to a gene: 7. The CDR3 length is 14 residues. Looked up from germline, CDR1 is MNHNS and CDR2 is SASEGT. The CDR3 loop reads CASTGTSIIETQYF. DNA for the CDR3: TGTGCCAGCACTGGGACTAGCATCATAGAGACCCAGTACTTC.

The chain has TRBV7-2 and TRBJ2-5, with TRBD2 matching 9 bases. The CDR3 is made up of 17 amino acids. The ends lost 4 bases at V and 3 bases at J; junction bases unmatched: 12. The germline V gene encodes CDR1 SGHTA and CDR2 FQGNSA. This chain's CDR3 is CASSSPDGAGGKETQYF. In DNA form, the CDR3 reads TGTGCCAGCAGCTCACCGGATGGAGCGGGGGGAAAAGAGACCCAGTACTTC.

This clone has just one count. The rearrangement links TRBV6-6 to TRBJ1-3, with 7 bases lining up with TRBD1. Trimming removed 8 bases from V and 0 bases from J; junction bases left unmatched: 10. Germline CDR1 MNHNY, CDR2 SVGAGI (reference sequence). CDR3 length: 16 residues. CDR3: CASWGTVRPSGNTIYF. CDR3 nucleotide sequence: TGTGCCAGCTGGGGGACAGTCCGACCCTCTGGAAACACCATATATTTT.

CDR3 sequence reads: CASSLGLGRIQETQYF. Here the CDR3 DNA reads TGTGCCAGCAGTTTGGGACTAGGCAGAATCCAAGAGACCCAGTACTTC. The rearrangement uses TRBV27 and TRBJ2-5; 8 nucleotides line up with TRBD2. Germline assignment: CDR1 MNHEY and CDR2 SMNVEV (reference sequence). The CDR3 spans 16 residues. The ends lost 3 bases at V and 1 base at J; junction bases unmatched: 7.

This clone was seen only once. This chain uses TRBV6-4 with TRBJ1-2; D not resolved. Germline assignment: CDR1 MRHNA and CDR2 SNTAGT. V was pared by 4 bases and J by 8 bases, with 14 bases between. The CDR3 is 13 residues long. In DNA, the CDR3 is TGTGCCAGCAGTGGAGGCAGGCAGCGAGGCTACACCTTC. Translating gives CASSGGRQRGYTF.

The chain joins TRBV29-1 to TRBJ2-5; D unresolved. The DNA end favors TRBJ2-7, so the J call may be wrong. The CDR3 covers 15 residues. Germline-derived CDR1 and CDR2 are SQVTM and ANQGSEA. The CDR3 nucleotides read TGCAGCGTCTACCTGGACCTGGACGTCGCCTACGAGCAGTACTTC. The encoded protein is CSVYLDLDVAYEQYF.

CDR3 sequence reads: CASSLGESLAQHF. The CDR3, as DNA: TGTGCCAGCAGCTTGGGGGAGTCTTTAGCCCAGCATTTT. This chain joins TRBV7-9 and TRBJ1-5; possibly TRBD1 for D (5 bases). The CDR3 extends over 13 amino acids. CDR1 SEHNR and CDR2 FQNEAQ come from the germline V gene (reference sequence). The V gene lost 3 bases and the J gene lost 11 bases, with 14 bases spanning the gap.

This clone showed up just once. V usage is TRBV7-9 and J usage is TRBJ2-1; TRBD2 agrees at 7 bases. The length of the CDR3 is 14 residues. V lost 11 bases, J lost 4 bases, and 11 bases stayed unmatched. Germline V gene lookup returns CDR1 SEHNR and CDR2 FQNEAQ (reference sequence). CDR3 coding DNA: TGTGCCGGGGTGGGAAGGACTAGTTACAATGAGCAGTTCTTC. This gives the protein CAGVGRTSYNEQFF.

The chain joins TRBV18 to TRBJ2-7; 7 bases agree with TRBD1. CDR3 length equals 16 residues. CDR1 and CDR2 (germline): KGHSH, LQKENI. V trimming: 3 bases; J trimming: 3 bases; junction bases outside the gene matches: 11. CDR3 amino acids: CASSPSMVGDSYEQYF. CDR3 sequence (DNA): TGTGCCAGCTCACCGAGTATGGTAGGGGACAGCTACGAGCAGTACTTC.

The chain combines TRBV7-8 with TRBJ2-7, with 10 bases aligning to TRBD2. V shed 3 bases, J shed 4 bases, and the junction held 24 bases outside the gene matches. CDR1 and CDR2 (germline): SGHVS, FQNEAQ. The CDR3 has 21 residues. The DNA of the CDR3 is TGTGCCAGCAGCTTCCCAACCAGGACTAGCGGACCACTGGAGCAGCCATACGAGCAGTACTTC. Residues: CASSFPTRTSGPLEQPYEQYF.

This chain uses TRBV27 with TRBJ1-2; 7 bases agree with TRBD1. Trimming took 0 bases from V and 2 from J; bases not matched to a gene: 3. The CDR3 loop spans 15 amino acids. The germline gives CDR1 MNHEY, CDR2 SMNVEV (reference sequence). The CDR3 loop reads CASSLSRGANYGYTF. CDR3 coding DNA: TGTGCCAGCAGTTTATCCAGGGGGGCGAACTATGGCTACACCTTC.

V is TRBV21-1 and J is TRBJ2-5; the D call of TRBD2 is as the table states it, not checked on the DNA. TRBV21-1 is assigned pseudogene status. The CDR3 extends over 18 amino acids. The CDR3 loop is CASSKESFSGRYQETQYF. CDR3 DNA sequence: TGTGCCAGCAGCAAAGAAAGTTTCAGCGGGAGGTACCAAGAGACCCAGTACTTC.

The CDR3 here is CASSLVPGDTGELFF. CDR3 bases: TGTGCCAGCAGCTTAGTCCCGGGAGACACCGGGGAGCTGTTTTTT. The chain is built from TRBV11-3 and TRBJ2-2; possibly TRBD2 for D (6 bases). The germline V gene encodes CDR1 SGHNT and CDR2 YENEEA. The CDR3 covers 15 residues. V was trimmed by 1 base and J by 3 bases, leaving 9 bases between them.

This clone was counted between two and nine times. The chain combines TRBV5-4 with TRBJ2-5; possible D gene TRBD1, 5 bases. The J call may not be correct, given that the DNA end is closer to TRBJ2-7. The CDR3 has 15 amino acids. In germline, CDR1 is SGHNT, CDR2 YYREEE (reference sequence). DNA of the CDR3: TGTGCCAGCGGAAATGGGGTTGGGGCCTCCTACGAGCAGTACTTC. Its translation: CASGNGVGASYEQYF.

The genes are TRBV7-2 and TRBJ1-2; 9 bases map to TRBD1. Germline V gives CDR1 SGHTA, CDR2 FQGNSA. The CDR3 contains 17 residues. The trim removed 3 bases at V and 8 bases at J, leaving 16 bases unmatched. The CDR3 reads CASSLRRQGVLGWGYTF. As DNA, the CDR3 is TGTGCCAGCAGCTTGCGACGACAGGGGGTTTTAGGGTGGGGCTACACCTTC.

The V gene is TRBV19, the J gene TRBJ2-5; 8 bases are shared with TRBD1. The CDR3 runs 14 residues. V was clipped by 5 bases and J by 4 bases; unmatched bases: 6. Germline CDR1 LNHDA, CDR2 SQIVND (reference sequence). This CDR3 is CASSADRGGETQYF. In nucleotides, the CDR3 is TGTGCCAGTAGTGCAGACAGGGGAGGAGAGACCCAGTACTTC.

The J gene is TRBJ2-1, the V gene TRBV7-2; possible D gene TRBD2, 6 bases. The CDR3 contains 17 residues. V was trimmed by 4 bases and J by 0 bases, leaving 16 bases between them. Germline values: CDR1 SGHTA, CDR2 FQGNSA. CDR3 in DNA: TGTGCCAGCAGCTCCCGCCGGGAGACTAACTCCTACAATGAGCAGTTCTTC. It translates to CASSSRRETNSYNEQFF.

The chain uses TRBV6-1 and TRBJ2-7; 9 bases are a match to TRBD2. V trimming: 10 bases; J trimming: 0 bases; junction bases outside the gene matches: 10. Germline CDR1 is MNHNS and CDR2 is SASEGT. The CDR3 extends over 15 amino acids. In DNA, the CDR3 is TGTGCCACCGAGATGACTAGCGGTTCCTCCTACGAGCAGTACTTC. Its protein product is CATEMTSGSSYEQYF.

DNA for the CDR3: TGTGCCAGCAGCTTAGTTCGTACCTACGAGCAGTACTTC. Protein: CASSLVRTYEQYF. This sequence joins TRBV7-2 and TRBJ2-7, with D hard to call. V was cut by 1 base and J by 2 bases, with 6 bases left in between. There are 13 residues in the CDR3. Germline V gene data show CDR1 as SGHTA and CDR2 as FQGNSA.

V usage is TRBV25-1 and J usage is TRBJ1-3; TRBD1 aligns across 9 bases. The V gene end was trimmed by 1 base and the J gene end by 2 bases; junction bases not matched to a gene: 9. Germline CDR1 reads MGHDK; CDR2 reads SYGVNS. This CDR3 spans 18 amino acids. CDR3: CASSELQGTGFAGNTIYF. CDR3 nucleotide sequence: TGTGCCAGCAGTGAATTACAAGGGACAGGGTTCGCTGGAAACACCATATATTTT.